Listed here is a single T cell receptor beta chain. What it binds is unknown. The data were obtained in a study of CXCR3-negative and CXCR3-positive naive CD8 T cells. cDNA libraries for TRB were generated by 5' RACE incorporating UMI labels. TCRdb reanalyzed the 5' RACE reads, giving one entry per CDR3 protein sequence and no DNA. The sample data list about 150,000 distinct CDR3 sequences. Whole-study results and caveats: TRB CDR3s were more hydrophobic in CXCR3-positive than in CXCR3-negative naive cells. Memory CD8+ cells showed much lower diversity, while both naive subsets displayed comparably high diversity.

The sequence derives from a human donor in good health. Some clones in this sample may be carry-over from other donors' samples. Sequenced material: naive CXCR3+ CD8+ T cells from blood. The sample's subset: CD45RO-CCR7+CD27+CD95- naive CD8+ T cells expressing CXCR3 (TNR3+).

The chain's CDR3 is CASDSGGINQPQHF. The gene calls are TRBV7-9 and TRBJ1-5; without DNA, the TCRdb call of TRBD1 cannot be checked. CDR3 length equals 14 residues. Germline CDR1 reads SEHNR; CDR2 reads FQNEAQ (reference sequence).